This record covers a single T cell receptor beta chain. The target antigen is unknown. The trim removed 6 bases at V and 6 bases at J, leaving 12 bases unmatched. This CDR3 spans 15 amino acids. Per the germline V gene, CDR1 is LNHDA and CDR2 is SQIVND (reference sequence). This specimen comes from a study of graft-versus-host responses after intestinal transplantation. Study at large: Anti-thymocyte globulin induction, then tacrolimus and steroids for two to four years, went to all recipients. Study observations and caveats: The recipient marrow held GvH clones, and some of them showed up first in ileum or blood.

TCRdb's copy holds only in-frame clones and misses some; the assay was immunoSEQ multiplex PCR. This sample yields over 85,000 clones, of which approximately 92% are seen a single time; roughly 0.5% belongs to the top ten. The gene calls are TRBV19 and TRBJ1-2, with 8 bases that match TRBD1. The TCR was taken from a human donor who received an intestinal transplant. The source material was unstimulated CD8+ T cells sorted from spleen or lymph node cells, sampled before intestinal transplant. CDR3 coding DNA: TGTGCCAGTAGAAATGCTCGGGGACAGGTGAATGGCTACACCTTC. It yields the protein CASRNARGQVNGYTF.